This T cell receptor beta chain was obtained from a study of OX40 agonist ivuxolimab in advanced cancers. Study at large: Patients in dose escalation had liver, melanoma, kidney or head and neck cancers. Findings and limits, study-wide: On average, CD8+ T cells had more expanded clones than CD4+.

V lost 4 bases and J 4 bases, leaving 4 bases between the germline ends. This CDR3 is 11 amino acids long. Germline V gene sequence: CDR1 DFQATT, CDR2 SNEGSKA (reference sequence). Of note for this clone: Its antigen remains unidentified.

The method was immunoSEQ multiplex PCR; TCRdb's version includes in-frame clones alone and lacks a portion of them. The sample consists of some 98,000 clones, 85% to 95% of them appearing once. This TCR was recovered from an adult with an advanced solid tumor such as melanoma, head and neck, liver or kidney cancer. The sequencing used CD4+ or CD8+ T cells sorted from blood, collected in a trial of the OX40 agonist ivuxolimab. J is TRBJ1-4 and V is TRBV20-1; no firm D call. The CDR3 is CSAILNEKLFF. DNA for the CDR3: TGCAGTGCTATCCTTAATGAAAAACTGTTTTTT.